Sequencing of this T cell receptor (beta chain) was carried out in a study of cytomegalovirus exposure and HLA in healthy donors. Overall study context: Tens of millions of unique TCRs from HLA-typed donors were held in an early release of data. Study results and limitations: Reportedly, a later analysis found an Asian-associated ancestry cluster had fewer N-insertions than the approximately 670-donor mean.

The PCR contained 60 Vbeta and 13 Jbeta primers. Libraries were prepared by immunoSEQ multiplex PCR; TCRdb keeps only in-frame clonotypes and omits some of them. This table lists 30,000 to 50,000 clones. This CDR3 region has 14 residues. Looked up from germline, CDR1 is SQVTM and CDR2 is ANQGSEA. The V gene lost 5 bases and the J gene lost 3 bases, with 17 bases spanning the gap. About this clone itself: The target antigen is unknown.

This TCR was sampled from a woman under 40 in good health and CMV-seropositive. What was sequenced was PBMCs. The rearrangement links TRBV29-1 to TRBJ2-7; maybe TRBD1 (6 bases). CDR3 sequence (DNA): TGCAGCGTTTCGCAACCCCCAGGGGACTACGAGCAGTACTTC. It encodes CSVSQPPGDYEQYF.